A single sample gave rise to the 25 T cell receptor beta chains below, sequenced in a study of blood T cell repertoires in COVID-19. Libraries were prepared by immunoSEQ multiplex PCR; TCRdb keeps only in-frame clonotypes and omits some of them. The sample consists of roughly 230,000 clones, 85% of them appearing once. Sequencing was performed on PBMCs or T cells enriched from blood (not recorded which). The receptors stem from a woman aged 45 to 65 who had been exposed to COVID-19.

The V gene is TRBV12-3 or TRBV12-4, the J gene TRBJ1-2; 7 positions agree with TRBD1. Trimming cost V 5 bases and J 8 bases; bases outside gene matches: 5. This CDR3 spans 12 amino acids. The CDR3 nucleotides are TGTGCCAGCAGTCTGCAGGGGGGAGGCTACACCTTC. Its protein is CASSLQGGGYTF.

This rearrangement joins TRBV2 to TRBJ2-4; D is ambiguous. Trimming cost V 8 bases and J 0 bases, with 14 bases left between them. This CDR3 has 15 residues. Germline V gene data show CDR1 as SNHLY and CDR2 as FYNNEI. The CDR3 bases are TGTGCCAGCTCCCGGTCCTTCCTAGCCAAAAACATTCAGTACTTC. As protein: CASSRSFLAKNIQYF.

The chain carries TRBV5-1 and TRBJ1-1; 7 positions agree with TRBD1. J lost 0 bases, V lost 1 base, and 3 bases had no gene match. Germline CDR1 is SGHRS and CDR2 is YFSETQ. The CDR3 spans 15 residues. The CDR3 DNA reads as TGCGCCAGCAGCTTGTTGACAGGGATGAACACTGAAGCTTTCTTT. It encodes CASSLLTGMNTEAFF.

CDR3 nucleotides: TGCGCCAGCACAGGTGCAGGGATAGTAGATGAGCAGTTCTTC. Translating it yields CASTGAGIVDEQFF. The V gene is TRBV5-1, the J gene TRBJ2-1; the D gene is possibly TRBD1 (5 bases). The V gene lost 6 bases and the J gene lost 8 bases, with 18 bases spanning the gap. CDR1 and CDR2 from the germline V gene are SGHRS and YFSETQ. This CDR3 region has 14 residues.

The rearrangement links TRBV7-9 to TRBJ2-3; tentatively, D is TRBD1 (6 bases). The CDR3 contains 15 residues. V lost 5 bases, J lost 6 bases, and 18 bases lay in between. Germline CDR1 and CDR2: SEHNR and FQNEAQ (reference sequence). This CDR3 is CASSPSGQGTDTQYF. The DNA for the CDR3 is TGTGCCAGCAGCCCCTCGGGACAAGGTACGGATACGCAGTATTTT.

The chain joins TRBV9 to TRBJ1-2; no clear D gene. The CDR3 runs to 16 residues. In germline, CDR1 is SGDLS, CDR2 YYNGEE. V lost 0 bases, J lost 10 bases, and 22 bases lay in between. The CDR3 DNA reads TGTGCCAGCAGCGTAGAGGGTCCGCGGGGTCCCGGGTCCTACACCTTC. Translated, it gives CASSVEGPRGPGSYTF.

The rearrangement joins TRBV30 to TRBJ2-6; unclear D gene. Germline CDR1 and CDR2: GTSNPN and SVGIG (reference sequence). Trimming took off 6 bases at V and 2 bases at J, with 14 bases between the two ends. The CDR3 runs to 15 residues. The CDR3 loop reads CACHSRDAGANVLTF. In DNA form, the CDR3 reads TGTGCCTGCCATTCGCGAGATGCTGGGGCCAACGTCCTGACTTTC.

The gene calls are TRBV15 and TRBJ1-1, with 8 bases lining up with TRBD1. The CDR3 covers 18 residues. V was clipped by 0 bases and J by 0 bases; unmatched bases: 9. Germline V lookup: CDR1 LNHNV, CDR2 YYDKDF (reference sequence). CDR3 loop: CATSRDGFRDRMNTEAFF. The CDR3 region has the DNA TGTGCCACCAGCAGAGATGGATTCCGGGACAGGATGAACACTGAAGCTTTCTTT.

This clone has more than one count but fewer than ten. Other DNA sequences of this sample code for an identical CDR3. The DNA of the CDR3 is TGTGCCAGCAGCCCAGGACAGAGTACCTACGAGCAGTACTTC. Protein: CASSPGQSTYEQYF. V is TRBV7-8 and J is TRBJ2-7; D may be TRBD1 (6 bases). The V gene's germline CDR1 is SGHVS and CDR2 FQNEAQ. The CDR3 runs 14 residues. The ends were cut back, 5 bases at V and 2 bases at J, with 13 bases in the middle.

A single count supports this clone. This chain uses TRBV24-1 with TRBJ2-2; 8 bases are shared with TRBD1. The CDR3 has 16 amino acids. Trimming at V came to 4 bases and at J to 7 bases, leaving 10 bases not matched to a gene. CDR1 and CDR2 from the germline V gene are KGHDR and SFDVKD. This CDR3 is CATSEGRGRLNGELFF. In DNA, the CDR3 is TGTGCCACCAGTGAGGGCAGGGGGCGATTGAACGGGGAGCTGTTTTTT.

The V gene is TRBV6-2 or TRBV6-3, the J gene TRBJ2-5; D gene unclear. Trimming took off 5 bases at V and 8 bases at J, with 9 bases between the two ends. Germline CDR1 MNHEY, CDR2 SVGEGT. This CDR3 spans 11 amino acids. CDR3 coding DNA: TGTGCCAGCAGTCCCGGTAGAACCCAGTACTTC. Its translation: CASSPGRTQYF.

The chain links TRBV12-3 or TRBV12-4 to TRBJ1-1, with TRBD1 matching 7 bases. J was trimmed by 3 bases and V by 6 bases; bases with no gene match: 4. The CDR3 has 13 residues. The CDR3 sequence is CASRPGGYTEAFF. CDR3 sequence (DNA): TGTGCCAGCAGGCCAGGGGGGTACACTGAAGCTTTCTTT.

The chain links TRBV6-1 to TRBJ1-2, with TRBD1 as a possible D gene (5 bases). Trimming took off 3 bases at V and 4 bases at J, with 9 bases between the two ends. Per germline, CDR1 MNHNS and CDR2 SASEGT. The CDR3 is 13 amino acids. The CDR3 sequence is CASSDSGVYGYTF. CDR3 coding DNA: TGTGCCAGCAGTGATTCGGGGGTCTATGGCTACACCTTC.

The rearrangement joins TRBV6-5 to TRBJ2-7; 9 bases agree with TRBD1. Germline-derived CDR1 and CDR2 are MNHEY and SVGAGI. V lost 7 bases to trimming and J lost 5 bases; unmatched junction nucleotides: 6. This CDR3 is 13 amino acids long. In DNA form, the CDR3 reads TGTGCCAGCATCCCCGGGACAGGGAACGAGCAGTACTTC. Its protein product is CASIPGTGNEQYF.

A note on this clone: A read error may account for a junction end that differs from germline. The chain is built from TRBV6-5 and TRBJ1-6; D is perhaps TRBD1 (5 bases). CDR3 length equals 15 residues. Germline-derived CDR1 and CDR2 are MNHEY and SVGAGI. CDR3 amino acids: CASSDSREMYSPLHF. CDR3 coding DNA: TGTGCCAGCAGTGACTCCAGGGAAATGTATTCACCCCTCCACTTT.

This clone was seen only once. This chain uses TRBV9 with TRBJ2-7, with D perhaps TRBD1 (6 bases). Trimming stripped 0 bases from V and 0 bases from J, with 13 bases between. CDR1 and CDR2 from the germline V gene are SGDLS and YYNGEE. The length of the CDR3 is 16 residues. The CDR3 sequence: CASSVVADSYSYEQYF. CDR3 in DNA: TGTGCCAGCAGCGTAGTTGCGGACAGCTACTCCTACGAGCAGTACTTC.

The chain couples TRBV4-1 to TRBJ1-2; a weak D match, TRBD1 (6 bases). Per germline, CDR1 MGHRA and CDR2 YSYEKL. The CDR3 runs to 16 residues. Trimming shortened V by 1 base and J by 4 bases, and 16 bases separated the two germline ends. The CDR3 here is CASSQGRDTYVYGYTF. CDR3 bases: TGCGCCAGCAGCCAAGGTAGGGACACCTACGTCTATGGCTACACCTTC.

The chain is built from TRBV5-6 and TRBJ1-1; D remains ambiguous. This CDR3 contains 14 residues. V lost 1 base and J lost 5, with 12 bases in between. Per germline, CDR1 SGHDT and CDR2 YYEEEE. CDR3 protein: CASSLYEGRTEAFF. CDR3 DNA sequence: TGTGCCAGCAGCTTGTACGAGGGCAGGACTGAAGCTTTCTTT.

The gene calls are TRBV19 and TRBJ1-1; D possibly corresponds to TRBD1 (6 bases). This CDR3 region has 12 residues. V lost 3 bases and J 7 bases, leaving 9 bases between the germline ends. Per germline, CDR1 LNHDA and CDR2 SQIVND (reference sequence). This CDR3 is CASSIAGVEAFF. The DNA for the CDR3 is TGTGCCAGTAGTATCGCAGGGGTTGAAGCTTTCTTT. The whole variable domain, filled in from reference TRBV19 and TRBJ1-1, reads DGGITQSPKYLFRKEGQNVTLSCEQNLNHDAMYWYRQDPGQGLRLIYYSQIVNDFQKGDIAEGYSVSREKKESFPLTVTSAQKNPTAFYLCASSIAGVEAFFGQGTRLTVV.

J is TRBJ1-3 and V is TRBV10-2; perhaps TRBD1 as D (5 bases). The CDR3 covers 15 residues. Germline loops: CDR1 WSHSY, CDR2 SAAADI. Trimming removed 0 bases from V and 2 bases from J, with 8 bases in between. The CDR3: CASSESGGAGNTIYF. The CDR3 coding sequence is TGCGCCAGCAGTGAGTCTGGGGGGGCTGGAAACACCATATATTTT.

The V and J genes are TRBV5-1 and TRBJ2-1, with D maybe TRBD1 (5 bases). This CDR3 has 16 amino acids. V was cut by 0 bases and J by 6 bases, with 16 bases left in between. Germline loops: CDR1 SGHRS, CDR2 YFSETQ. Here the CDR3 reads CASSLGGPLQANEQFF. The CDR3 nucleotides read TGCGCCAGCAGCTTGGGGGGCCCCCTTCAAGCCAATGAGCAGTTCTTC.

The chain couples TRBV20-1 to TRBJ1-2, with TRBD1 as a possible D gene (6 bases). The V end was cut by 4 bases, the J end by 7 bases, with 22 bases between. This CDR3 has 15 amino acids. Germline V CDR1 and CDR2: DFQATT, SNEGSKA (reference sequence). Written as DNA, the CDR3 is TGCAGTGCTAATGATGAATACAGGGAAGAAGTTGGCTACACCTTC. Encoded protein: CSANDEYREEVGYTF.

The gene calls are TRBV27 and TRBJ1-2; 8 bases are a match to TRBD1. From germline, CDR1 is MNHEY and CDR2 SMNVEV (reference sequence). The CDR3 is made up of 14 amino acids. Unmatched junction bases numbered 7, after V lost 5 bases and J lost 5 bases. This CDR3 is CASSMRGQVYGYTF. The CDR3 bases are TGTGCCAGCAGTATGAGGGGACAGGTTTATGGCTACACCTTC.

V gene TRBV5-4 combines with J gene TRBJ2-1; D may be TRBD1 (5 bases). V was cut by 0 bases and J by 7 bases, with 14 bases left in between. This CDR3 is built from 15 residues. The germline CDR1 and CDR2 sequences are SGHNT and YYREEE (reference sequence). The CDR3 here is CASSLGSPQGNEQFF. The CDR3 region has the DNA TGTGCCAGCAGCTTGGGTTCCCCCCAGGGTAATGAGCAGTTCTTC.

This chain connects TRBV19 to TRBJ1-1, with 7 positions matching TRBD1. The junction had 5 bases not matched to a gene; V was cut back by 6 bases and J by 1 base. The CDR3 contains 14 residues. The germline CDR1 and CDR2 sequences are LNHDA and SQIVND (reference sequence). The CDR3 reads CASSRNRGNTEAFF. The CDR3 DNA follows: TGTGCCAGTAGCAGAAACAGGGGGAACACTGAAGCTTTCTTT. The entire variable domain, with the rest obtained from reference TRBV19 and TRBJ1-1, is as follows: DGGITQSPKYLFRKEGQNVTLSCEQNLNHDAMYWYRQDPGQGLRLIYYSQIVNDFQKGDIAEGYSVSREKKESFPLTVTSAQKNPTAFYLCASSRNRGNTEAFFGQGTRLTVV.